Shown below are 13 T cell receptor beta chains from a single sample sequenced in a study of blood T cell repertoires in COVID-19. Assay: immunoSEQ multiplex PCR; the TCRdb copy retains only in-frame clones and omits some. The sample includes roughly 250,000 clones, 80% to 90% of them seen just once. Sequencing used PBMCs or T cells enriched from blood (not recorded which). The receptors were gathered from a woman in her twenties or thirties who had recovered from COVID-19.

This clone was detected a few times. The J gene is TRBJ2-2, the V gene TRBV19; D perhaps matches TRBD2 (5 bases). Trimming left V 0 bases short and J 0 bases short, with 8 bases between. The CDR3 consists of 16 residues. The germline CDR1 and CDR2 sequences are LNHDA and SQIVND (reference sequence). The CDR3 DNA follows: TGTGCCAGTAGTATAGATTTAGCGACGAACACCGGGGAGCTGTTTTTT. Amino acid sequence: CASSIDLATNTGELFF.

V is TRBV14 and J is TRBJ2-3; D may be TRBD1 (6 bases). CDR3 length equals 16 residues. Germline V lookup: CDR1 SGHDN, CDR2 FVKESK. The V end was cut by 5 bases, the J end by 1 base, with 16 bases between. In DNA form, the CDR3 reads TGTGCCAGCAGCTACCCACAGGGTCGGGGCACAGATACGCAGTATTTT. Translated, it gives CASSYPQGRGTDTQYF.

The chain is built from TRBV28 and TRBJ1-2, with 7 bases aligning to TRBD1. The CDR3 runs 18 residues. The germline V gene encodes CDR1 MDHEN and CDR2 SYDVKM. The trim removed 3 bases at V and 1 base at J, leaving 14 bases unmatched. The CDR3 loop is CASSFSQGRPGFNYGYTF. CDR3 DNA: TGTGCCAGCAGTTTTTCACAGGGGCGACCAGGGTTTAACTATGGCTACACCTTC.

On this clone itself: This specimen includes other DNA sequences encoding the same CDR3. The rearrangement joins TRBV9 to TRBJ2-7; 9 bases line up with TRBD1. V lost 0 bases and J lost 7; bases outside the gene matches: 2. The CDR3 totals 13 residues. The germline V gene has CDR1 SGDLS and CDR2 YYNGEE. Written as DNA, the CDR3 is TGTGCCAGCAGCGTAGCGACAGGGGGGGAGCAGTACTTC. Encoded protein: CASSVATGGEQYF.

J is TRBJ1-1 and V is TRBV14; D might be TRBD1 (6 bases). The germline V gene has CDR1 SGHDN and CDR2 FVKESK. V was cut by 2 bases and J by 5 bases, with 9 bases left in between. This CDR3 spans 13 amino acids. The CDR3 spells CASSQLGQTEAFF. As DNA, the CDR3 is TGTGCCAGCAGCCAACTTGGACAGACTGAAGCTTTCTTT.

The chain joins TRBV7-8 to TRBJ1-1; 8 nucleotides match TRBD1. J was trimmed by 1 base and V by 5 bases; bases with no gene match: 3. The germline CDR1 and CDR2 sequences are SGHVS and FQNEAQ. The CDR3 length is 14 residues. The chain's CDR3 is CASSPQGENTEAFF. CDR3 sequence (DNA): TGTGCCAGCAGCCCACAGGGGGAGAACACTGAAGCTTTCTTT. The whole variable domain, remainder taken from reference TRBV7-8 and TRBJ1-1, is GAGVSQSPRYKVAKRGQDVALRCDPISGHVSLFWYQQALGQGPEFLTYFQNEAQLDKSGLPSDRFFAERPEGSVSTLKIQRTQQEDSAVYLCASSPQGENTEAFFGQGTRLTVV.

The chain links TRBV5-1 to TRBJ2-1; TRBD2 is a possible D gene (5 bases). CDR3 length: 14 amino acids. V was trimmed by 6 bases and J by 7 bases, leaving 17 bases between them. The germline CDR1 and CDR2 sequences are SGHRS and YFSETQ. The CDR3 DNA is TGCGCCAGCAACGCATCCAGCGGAGCTAATGAGCAGTTCTTC. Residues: CASNASSGANEQFF.

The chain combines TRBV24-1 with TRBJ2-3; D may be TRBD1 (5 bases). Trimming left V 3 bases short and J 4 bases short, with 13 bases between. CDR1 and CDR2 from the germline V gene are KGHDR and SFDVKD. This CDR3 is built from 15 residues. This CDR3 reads CATSDREGAADTQYF. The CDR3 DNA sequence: TGTGCCACCAGTGATCGAGAAGGGGCCGCAGATACGCAGTATTTT.

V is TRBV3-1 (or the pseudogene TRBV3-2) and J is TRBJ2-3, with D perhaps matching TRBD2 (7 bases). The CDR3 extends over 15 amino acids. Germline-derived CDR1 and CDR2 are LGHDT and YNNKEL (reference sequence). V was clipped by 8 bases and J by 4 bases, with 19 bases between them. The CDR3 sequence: CASQWAPGGPDTQYF. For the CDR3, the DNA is TGTGCCAGCCAGTGGGCTCCCGGGGGGCCAGATACGCAGTATTTT.

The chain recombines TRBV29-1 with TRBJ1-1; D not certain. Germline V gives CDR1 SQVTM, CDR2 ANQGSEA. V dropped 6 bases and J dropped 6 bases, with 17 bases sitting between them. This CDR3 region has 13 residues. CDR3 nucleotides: TGCAGCGTGGGAGTAGGGTATAATGCTGAAGCTTTCTTT. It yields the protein CSVGVGYNAEAFF.

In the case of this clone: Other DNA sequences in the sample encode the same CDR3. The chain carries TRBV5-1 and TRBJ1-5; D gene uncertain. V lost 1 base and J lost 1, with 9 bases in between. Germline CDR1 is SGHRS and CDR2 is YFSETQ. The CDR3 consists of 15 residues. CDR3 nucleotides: TGCGCCAGCAGCTTGACCACGGGGAGCAATCAGCCCCAGCATTTT. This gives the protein CASSLTTGSNQPQHF.

CDR3 sequence: CASFEPGVTEAFF. CDR3 bases: TGTGCCAGTTTCGAACCAGGGGTCACTGAAGCTTTCTTT. The rearrangement joins TRBV5-4 to TRBJ1-1; possible D gene TRBD1, 6 bases. This CDR3 is built from 13 residues. Trimming pared 8 bases from V and 4 bases from J, leaving 15 bases between. Germline-derived CDR1 and CDR2 are SGHNT and YYREEE (reference sequence).

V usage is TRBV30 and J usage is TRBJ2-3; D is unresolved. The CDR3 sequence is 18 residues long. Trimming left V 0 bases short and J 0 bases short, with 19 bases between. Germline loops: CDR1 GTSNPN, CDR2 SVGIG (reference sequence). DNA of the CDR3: TGTGCCTGGAGTGTTCCCCCCAAAATAGCCCTAAGCACAGATACGCAGTATTTT. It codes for CAWSVPPKIALSTDTQYF.